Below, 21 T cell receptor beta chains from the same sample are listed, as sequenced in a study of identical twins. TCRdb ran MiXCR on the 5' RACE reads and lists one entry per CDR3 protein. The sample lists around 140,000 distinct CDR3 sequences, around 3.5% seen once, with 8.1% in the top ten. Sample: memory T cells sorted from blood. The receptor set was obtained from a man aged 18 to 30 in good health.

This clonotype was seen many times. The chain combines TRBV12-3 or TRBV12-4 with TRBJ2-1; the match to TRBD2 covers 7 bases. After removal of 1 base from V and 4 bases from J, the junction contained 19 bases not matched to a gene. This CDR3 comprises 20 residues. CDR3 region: CASSLDAVALAGAAYNEQFF. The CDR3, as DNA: TGTGCCAGCAGTTTAGATGCCGTTGCCTTGGCGGGAGCTGCGTACAATGAGCAGTTCTTC.

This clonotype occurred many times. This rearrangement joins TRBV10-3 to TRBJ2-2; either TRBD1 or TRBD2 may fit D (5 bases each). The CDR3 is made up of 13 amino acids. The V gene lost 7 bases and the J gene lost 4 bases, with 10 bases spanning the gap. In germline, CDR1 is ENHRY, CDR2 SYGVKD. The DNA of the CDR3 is TGTGCCATCACTGCAGGGACCACCGGGGAGCTGTTTTTT. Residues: CAITAGTTGELFF.

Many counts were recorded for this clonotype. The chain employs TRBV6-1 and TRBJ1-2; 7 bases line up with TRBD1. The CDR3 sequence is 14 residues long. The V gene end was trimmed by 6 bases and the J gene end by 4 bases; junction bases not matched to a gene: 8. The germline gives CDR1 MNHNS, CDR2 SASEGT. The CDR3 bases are TGTGCCAGCAGGGCCGGACAGGTTGGCTATGGCTACACCTTC. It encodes CASRAGQVGYGYTF.

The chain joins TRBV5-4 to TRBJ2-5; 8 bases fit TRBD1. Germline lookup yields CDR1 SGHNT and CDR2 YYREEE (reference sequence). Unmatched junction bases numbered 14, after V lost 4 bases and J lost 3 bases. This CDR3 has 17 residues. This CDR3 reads CASSAGQGPGMEETQYF. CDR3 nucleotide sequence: TGTGCCAGCAGCGCAGGACAGGGTCCGGGGATGGAAGAGACCCAGTACTTC. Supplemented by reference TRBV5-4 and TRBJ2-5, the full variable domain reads ETGVTQSPTHLIKTRGQQVTLRCSSQSGHNTVSWYQQALGQGPQFIFQYYREEENGRGNFPPRFSGLQFPNYSSELNVNALELDDSALYLCASSAGQGPGMEETQYFGPGTRLLVL.

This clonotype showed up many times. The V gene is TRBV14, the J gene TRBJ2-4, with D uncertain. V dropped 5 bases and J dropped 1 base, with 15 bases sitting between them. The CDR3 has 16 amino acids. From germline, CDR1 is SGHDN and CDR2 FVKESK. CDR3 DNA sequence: TGTGCCAGCAGCGAATCCCTCGGGTCGGCCAAAAACATTCAGTACTTC. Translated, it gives CASSESLGSAKNIQYF.

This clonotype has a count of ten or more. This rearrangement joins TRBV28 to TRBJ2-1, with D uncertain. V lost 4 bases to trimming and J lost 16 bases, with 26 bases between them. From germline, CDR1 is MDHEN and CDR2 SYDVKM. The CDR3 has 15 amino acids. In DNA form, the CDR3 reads TGTGCCAGCAGTTCCACCCCCGTGACTCCTTTGCCCCTATTCTTC. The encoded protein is CASSSTPVTPLPLFF.

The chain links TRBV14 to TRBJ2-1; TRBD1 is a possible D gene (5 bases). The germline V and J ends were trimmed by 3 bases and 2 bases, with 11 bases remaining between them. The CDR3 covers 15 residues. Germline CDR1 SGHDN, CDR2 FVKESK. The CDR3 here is CASSQGLNAYNEQFF. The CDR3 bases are TGTGCCAGCAGCCAGGGGCTTAACGCCTACAATGAGCAGTTCTTC.

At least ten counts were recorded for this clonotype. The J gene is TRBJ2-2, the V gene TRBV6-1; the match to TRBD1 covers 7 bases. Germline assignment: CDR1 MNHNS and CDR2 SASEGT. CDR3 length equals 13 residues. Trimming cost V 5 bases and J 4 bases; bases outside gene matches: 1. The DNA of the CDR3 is TGTGCCAGCAGTCGACAGGGCACCGGGGAGCTGTTTTTT. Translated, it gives CASSRQGTGELFF.

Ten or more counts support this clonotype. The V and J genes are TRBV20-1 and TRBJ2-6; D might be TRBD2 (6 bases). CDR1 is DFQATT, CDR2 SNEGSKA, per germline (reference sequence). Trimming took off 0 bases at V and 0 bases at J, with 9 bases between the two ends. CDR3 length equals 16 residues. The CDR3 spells CSARDPGGSGANVLTF. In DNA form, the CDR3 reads TGCAGTGCTAGAGATCCCGGGGGCTCTGGGGCCAACGTCCTGACTTTC.

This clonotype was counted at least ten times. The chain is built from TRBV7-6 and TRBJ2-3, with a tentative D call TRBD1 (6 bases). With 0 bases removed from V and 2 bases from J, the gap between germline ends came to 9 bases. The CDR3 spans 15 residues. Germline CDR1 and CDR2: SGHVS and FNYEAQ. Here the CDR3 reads CASSLAGQPTDTQYF. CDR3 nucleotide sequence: TGTGCCAGCAGCTTAGCCGGACAGCCCACAGATACGCAGTATTTT.

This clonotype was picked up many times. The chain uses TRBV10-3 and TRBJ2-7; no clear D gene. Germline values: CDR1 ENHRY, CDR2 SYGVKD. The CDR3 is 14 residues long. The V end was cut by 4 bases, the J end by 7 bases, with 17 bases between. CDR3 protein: CAISGDTEGREQYF. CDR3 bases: TGTGCCATCAGTGGGGATACGGAAGGGCGGGAGCAGTACTTC.

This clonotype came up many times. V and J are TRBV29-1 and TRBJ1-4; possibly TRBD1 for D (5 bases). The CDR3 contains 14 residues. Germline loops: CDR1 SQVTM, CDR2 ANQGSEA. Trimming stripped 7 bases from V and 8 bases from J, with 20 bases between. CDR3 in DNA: TGCAGCGCTGGTGGGGCAGAAGGAGGAGAAAAACTGTTTTTT. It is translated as CSAGGAEGGEKLFF.

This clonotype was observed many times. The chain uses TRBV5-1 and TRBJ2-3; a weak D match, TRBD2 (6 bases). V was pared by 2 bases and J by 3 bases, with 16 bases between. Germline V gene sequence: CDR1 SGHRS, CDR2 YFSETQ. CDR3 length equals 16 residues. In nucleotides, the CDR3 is TGCGCCAGCAGCTTTGGTGGGAGGATTGGAACAGATACGCAGTATTTT. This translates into CASSFGGRIGTDTQYF.

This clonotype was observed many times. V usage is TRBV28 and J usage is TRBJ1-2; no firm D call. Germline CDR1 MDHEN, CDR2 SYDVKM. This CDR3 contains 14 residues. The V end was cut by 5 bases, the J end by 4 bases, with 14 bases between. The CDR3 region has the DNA TGTGCCAGCAGTCCCCGTAGACGGATCTATGGCTACACCTTC. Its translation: CASSPRRRIYGYTF.

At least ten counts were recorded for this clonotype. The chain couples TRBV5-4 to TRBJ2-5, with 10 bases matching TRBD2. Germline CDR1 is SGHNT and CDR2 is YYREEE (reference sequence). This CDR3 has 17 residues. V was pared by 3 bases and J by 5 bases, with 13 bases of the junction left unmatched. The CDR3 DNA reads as TGTGCCAGCAGCTCCCTCCCGCTAGCGGGAGTGGTGGAGACCCAGTACTTC. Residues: CASSSLPLAGVVETQYF.

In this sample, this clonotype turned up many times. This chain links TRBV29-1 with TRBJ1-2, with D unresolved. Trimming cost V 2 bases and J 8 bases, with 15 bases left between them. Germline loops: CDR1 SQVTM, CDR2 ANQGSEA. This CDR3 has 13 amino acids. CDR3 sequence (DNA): TGCAGCGTTGAACCGGACGGCGTCTTCGGCTACACCTTC. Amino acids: CSVEPDGVFGYTF. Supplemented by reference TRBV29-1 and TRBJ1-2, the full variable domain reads SAVISQKPSRDICQRGTSLTIQCQVDSQVTMMFWYRQQPGQSLTLIATANQGSEATYESGFVIDKFPISRPNLTFSTLTVSNMSPEDSSIYLCSVEPDGVFGYTFGSGTRLTVV.

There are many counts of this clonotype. CDR3 amino acids: CASSGGVANEKLFF. For the CDR3, the DNA is TGTGCCAGCAGTGGGGGGGTGGCTAATGAAAAACTGTTTTTT. The chain combines TRBV6-1 with TRBJ1-4, with D perhaps matching TRBD1 (5 bases). The CDR3 spans 14 residues. CDR1 and CDR2 from the germline V gene are MNHNS and SASEGT. V was pared by 4 bases and J by 3 bases, with 9 bases between.

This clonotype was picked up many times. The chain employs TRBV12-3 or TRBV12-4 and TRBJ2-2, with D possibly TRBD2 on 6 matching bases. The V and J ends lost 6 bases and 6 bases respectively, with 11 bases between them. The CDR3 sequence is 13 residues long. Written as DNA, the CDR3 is TGTGCCAGCAGAATACTAGCTGCCGGGGAGCTGTTTTTT. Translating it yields CASRILAAGELFF.

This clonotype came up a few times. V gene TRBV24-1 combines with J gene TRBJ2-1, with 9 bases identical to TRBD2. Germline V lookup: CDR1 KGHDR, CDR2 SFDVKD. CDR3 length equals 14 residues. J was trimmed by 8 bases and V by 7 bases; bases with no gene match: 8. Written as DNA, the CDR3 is TGTGCCACCAGGCGGGAGGGCCCGAACTATGAGCAGTTCTTC. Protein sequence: CATRREGPNYEQFF.

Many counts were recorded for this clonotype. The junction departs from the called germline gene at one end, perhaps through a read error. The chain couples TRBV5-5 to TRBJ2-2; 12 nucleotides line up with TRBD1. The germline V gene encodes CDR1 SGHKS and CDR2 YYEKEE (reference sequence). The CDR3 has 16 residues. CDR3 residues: CASRLGQGANTGELFF. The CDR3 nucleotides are TGTGCCAGCAGATTGGGACAGGGGGCTAACACCGGGGAGCTGTTTTTT.

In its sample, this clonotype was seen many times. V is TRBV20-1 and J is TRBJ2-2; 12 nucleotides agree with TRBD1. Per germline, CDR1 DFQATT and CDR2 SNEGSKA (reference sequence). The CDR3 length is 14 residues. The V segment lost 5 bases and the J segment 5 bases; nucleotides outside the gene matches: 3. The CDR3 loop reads CSAPGQGATGELFF. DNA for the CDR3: TGCAGTGCTCCGGGACAGGGGGCAACCGGGGAGCTGTTTTTT.